The source of this T cell receptor beta chain is a study of T-cell reconstitution after alpha-beta-depleted transplantation in children. V lost 6 bases and J lost 7, with 15 bases in between. Germline values: CDR1 SGHAT, CDR2 FQNNGV. This CDR3 contains 14 residues. This clonotype came up many times. Unique molecular identifiers were incorporated during preparation of the TCRbeta library. TCRdb ran MiXCR on the PCR reads and lists one entry per CDR3 protein. Of around 340,000 distinct CDR3 sequences in the sample, roughly 13% were seen once. The chain recombines TRBV11-2 with TRBJ2-2; D uncertain. This sequence was found in a human donor who donated a stem cell graft to a child with Fanconi anemia. This sample comprised PBMCs, obtained from the stem cell graft. Written as DNA, the CDR3 is TGTGCCAGCAGACCCCGTGTCCTTATCGGGGAGCTGTTTTTT. Amino acids: CASRPRVLIGELFF.